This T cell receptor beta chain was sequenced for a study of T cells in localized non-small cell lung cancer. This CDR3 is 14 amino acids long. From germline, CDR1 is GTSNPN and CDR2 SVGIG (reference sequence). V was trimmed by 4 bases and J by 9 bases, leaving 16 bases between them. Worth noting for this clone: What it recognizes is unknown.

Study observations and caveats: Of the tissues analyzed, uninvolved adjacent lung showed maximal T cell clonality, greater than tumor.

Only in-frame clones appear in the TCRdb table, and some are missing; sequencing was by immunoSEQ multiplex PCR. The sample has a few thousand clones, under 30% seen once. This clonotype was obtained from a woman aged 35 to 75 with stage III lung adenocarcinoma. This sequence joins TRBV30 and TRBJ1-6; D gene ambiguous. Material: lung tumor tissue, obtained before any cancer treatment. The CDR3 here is CAWKSGAGPSPLHF. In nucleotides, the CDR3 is TGTGCCTGGAAATCTGGAGCAGGACCTTCACCCCTCCACTTT.